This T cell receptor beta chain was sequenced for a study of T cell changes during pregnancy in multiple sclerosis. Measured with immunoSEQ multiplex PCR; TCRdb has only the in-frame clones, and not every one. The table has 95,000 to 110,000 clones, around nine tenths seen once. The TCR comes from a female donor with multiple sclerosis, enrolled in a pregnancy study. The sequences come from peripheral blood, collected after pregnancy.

The CDR3 region has the DNA TGTGCCTGGATACCAGGGGGAAAGGGTAATGAAAAACTGTTTTTT. It codes for CAWIPGGKGNEKLFF. The rearrangement joins TRBV30 to TRBJ1-4, with 7 bases matching TRBD1. The germline CDR1 and CDR2 sequences are GTSNPN and SVGIG (reference sequence). Losses at the gene ends were 4 bases for V and 4 bases for J; bases not matched to a gene: 9. The CDR3 is 15 residues long.